Below, 22 T cell receptor beta chains from the same sample are listed, as sequenced in a study of breast tumors, draining lymph nodes, adjacent tissues. Breast cancer patients provided tissue from their axillary draining lymph nodes. TCRdb used MiXCR to reprocess the multiplex PCR reads, holding one entry per CDR3 protein. The repertoire consists of about 220,000 distinct CDR3 sequences, with under 35% occurring once and the leading ten covering over 3.5%. What was sequenced was axillary lymph node tissue. These receptors all come from a female donor with breast cancer. Some clones in this sample may be carry-over from other donors' samples.

V usage is TRBV27 and J usage is TRBJ1-5; TRBD1 agrees at 8 bases. Germline V gene sequence: CDR1 MNHEY, CDR2 SMNVEV (reference sequence). The V gene end was trimmed by 6 bases and the J gene end by 8 bases; junction bases not matched to a gene: 9. CDR3 length: 14 residues. The CDR3: CASRGAGGAEPQHF. CDR3 DNA: TGTGCCAGCAGGGGGGCAGGGGGCGCGGAGCCCCAGCATTTT.

Only a few counts were recorded for this clonotype. Given a much more abundant clone one base away, this may be a read error. The CDR3 ends on some other residue instead of the conserved phenylalanine or tryptophan, so this is likely a read error. This rearrangement joins TRBV7-8 to TRBJ2-7; 12 nucleotides match TRBD2. The CDR3 covers 14 residues. The junction had 1 base not matched to a gene; V was cut back by 4 bases and J by 3 bases. CDR1 is SGHVS and CDR2 is FQNEAQ in the germline V gene. The DNA of the CDR3 is TGTGCCAGCAGCTCGGGACTAGCGGGCTACGAGCAGTACCTC. Translation gives CASSSGLAGYEQYL.

There are many counts of this clonotype. This chain uses TRBV6-6 with TRBJ2-7, with 8 bases matching TRBD2. CDR3 length: 15 residues. The germline gives CDR1 MNHNY, CDR2 SVGAGI (reference sequence). With 6 bases clipped from V and 3 bases from J, the junction kept 10 bases outside the gene matches. This CDR3 reads CASSPSGSELYEQYF. CDR3 in DNA: TGTGCCAGCAGCCCAAGCGGGAGTGAACTCTACGAGCAGTACTTC.

This clonotype was detected only once. The gene calls are TRBV6-5 and TRBJ1-6, with D possibly TRBD1 on 6 matching bases. Germline assignment: CDR1 MNHEY and CDR2 SVGAGI. Trimming stripped 6 bases from V and 16 bases from J, with 10 bases between. The CDR3 is made up of 10 amino acids. The CDR3 here is CASRPTGLHF. The CDR3 DNA follows: TGTGCCAGCAGACCCACAGGGCTCCACTTT.

This clonotype appeared many times. The chain combines TRBV19 with TRBJ1-6, with a tentative D call TRBD1 (6 bases). The germline V and J ends were trimmed by 7 bases and 6 bases, with 16 bases remaining between them. Germline V gene sequence: CDR1 LNHDA, CDR2 SQIVND (reference sequence). The CDR3 length is 15 residues. As DNA, the CDR3 is TGTGCCAGTATGGAAGACAGGAGAATTAATTCACCCCTCCACTTT. Protein sequence: CASMEDRRINSPLHF.

Ten or more counts support this clonotype. This rearrangement joins TRBV4-1 to TRBJ2-3; tentatively, D is TRBD2 (6 bases). Trimming pared 0 bases from V and 5 bases from J, leaving 12 bases between. Germline V lookup: CDR1 MGHRA, CDR2 YSYEKL. The CDR3 is made up of 15 amino acids. CDR3 residues: CASSQEGGKGDTQYF. The CDR3 nucleotides are TGCGCCAGCAGCCAAGAAGGAGGGAAAGGAGATACGCAGTATTTT.

The V and J genes are TRBV15 and TRBJ1-2; 8 bases agree with TRBD1. Unmatched junction bases numbered 8, after V lost 3 bases and J lost 8 bases. Germline CDR1 is LNHNV and CDR2 is YYDKDF (reference sequence). The CDR3 is 14 residues long. CDR3 sequence reads: CATSSLQGAGGYTF. The CDR3 DNA reads as TGTGCCACCAGCAGCCTTCAGGGGGCAGGAGGCTACACCTTC.

With respect to this clonotype: Being one base from a much bigger clone, this may be a read error. The chain recombines TRBV11-2 with TRBJ2-3, with 9 nucleotides matching TRBD2. V lost 3 bases to trimming and J lost 1 base; unmatched junction nucleotides: 5. The CDR3 loop spans 16 amino acids. Germline V lookup: CDR1 SGHAT, CDR2 FQNNGV. The CDR3 nucleotides read TGTGCCAGCAGCTTCCGGACTAGCGCTCGCACAGATACGCAGTATTTT. This codes for CASSFRTSARTDTQYF. Looking up the rest from reference TRBV11-2 and TRBJ2-3 gives the full variable domain: EAGVAQSPRYKIIEKRQSVAFWCNPISGHATLYWYQQILGQGPKLLIQFQNNGVVDDSQLPKDRFSAERLKGVDSTLKIQPAKLEDSAVYLCASSFRTSARTDTQYFGPGTRLTVL.

The V gene is TRBV7-6, the J gene TRBJ1-4; D unclear. Per germline, CDR1 SGHVS and CDR2 FNYEAQ. This CDR3 has 16 residues. Trimming cost V 1 base and J 8 bases, with 17 bases left between them. CDR3 in amino acids: CASSLVIGLKREKLFF. The CDR3 bases are TGTGCCAGCAGCTTAGTTATCGGACTAAAGCGGGAAAAACTGTTTTTT. Supplemented by reference TRBV7-6 and TRBJ1-4, the full variable domain reads GAGVSQSPRYKVTKRGQDVALRCDPISGHVSLYWYRQALGQGPEFLTYFNYEAQQDKSGLPNDRFSAERPEGSISTLTIQRTEQRDSAMYRCASSLVIGLKREKLFFGSGTQLSVL.

This clonotype was seen repeatedly, ten times or more. The V gene is TRBV5-6, the J gene TRBJ2-7, with a possible D match to TRBD1 (6 bases). The length of the CDR3 is 15 residues. The V end was cut by 4 bases, the J end by 5 bases, with 19 bases between. CDR1 and CDR2 from the germline V gene are SGHDT and YYEEEE. CDR3 region: CASSPVGGEGHEQYF. The CDR3 DNA reads as TGTGCCAGCAGCCCCGTTGGGGGCGAGGGTCACGAGCAGTACTTC.

The rearrangement uses TRBV6-4 and TRBJ1-4; the match to TRBD1 covers 8 bases. The CDR3 covers 15 residues. Trimming took 5 bases from V and 10 from J; bases not matched to a gene: 12. In germline, CDR1 is MRHNA, CDR2 SNTAGT. For the CDR3, the DNA is TGTGCCAGCAGTTCGAAGGACAGGGCGGATGGAAAACTGTTTTTT. It specifies CASSSKDRADGKLFF.

V and J are TRBV19 and TRBJ1-5; D gene unclear. V was cut by 7 bases and J by 3 bases, with 10 bases left in between. Germline V gives CDR1 LNHDA, CDR2 SQIVND (reference sequence). The CDR3 contains 13 residues. The CDR3 spells CASIDGVNQPQHF. In nucleotides, the CDR3 is TGTGCCAGTATTGACGGTGTCAATCAGCCCCAGCATTTT.

Concerning this clonotype itself: Since a much larger clone is just one base distant, this may be a read error. The gene calls are TRBV9 and TRBJ2-6, with a possible D match to TRBD1 (6 bases). Looked up from germline, CDR1 is SGDLS and CDR2 is YYNGEE. The CDR3 is 15 amino acids. The CDR3 here is CASRRTVSGANVPTF. In DNA form, the CDR3 reads TGTGCCAGCAGACGGACAGTCTCTGGGGCCAACGTCCCGACTTTC.

This clonotype showed up many times. V gene TRBV7-2 combines with J gene TRBJ2-1, with TRBD2 matching over 8 bases. The junction had 7 bases not matched to a gene; V was cut back by 5 bases and J by 1 base. Germline loops: CDR1 SGHTA, CDR2 FQGNSA. CDR3 length: 16 amino acids. The CDR3 here is CASSQSSGGSYNEQFF. The CDR3 bases are TGTGCCAGCAGCCAGTCCTCGGGGGGGTCCTACAATGAGCAGTTCTTC. The variable domain in full, completed from reference TRBV7-2 and TRBJ2-1, reads GAGVSQSPSNKVTEKGKDVELRCDPISGHTALYWYRQSLGQGLEFLIYFQGNSAPDKSGLPSDRFSAERTGGSVSTLTIQRTQQEDSAVYLCASSQSSGGSYNEQFFGPGTRLTVL.

This sequence joins TRBV7-3 and TRBJ2-2; 7 bases align to TRBD2. The trim removed 0 bases at V and 4 bases at J, leaving 2 bases unmatched. From germline, CDR1 is SGHTA and CDR2 FQGTGA. The CDR3 contains 15 residues. The CDR3 nucleotides read TGTGCCAGCAGCTTAACGTCGGGGGGCACCGGGGAGCTGTTTTTT. This encodes CASSLTSGGTGELFF.

The sample holds a few counts of this clonotype. This may stem from a read error, because a much larger clone lies one nucleotide away. The V and J genes are TRBV5-1 and TRBJ2-1; D is possibly TRBD1 (5 bases). The CDR3 has 13 amino acids. Germline assignment: CDR1 SGHRS and CDR2 YFSETQ. In nucleotides, the CDR3 is TGCGCCAGCAGCTTGGGGCAGGACAATGAGCAGCTCTTC. Protein sequence: CASSLGQDNEQLF.

The rearrangement links TRBV5-1 to TRBJ2-1; D might be TRBD2 (6 bases). The V and J ends lost 7 bases and 9 bases respectively, with 20 bases between them. This CDR3 has 14 residues. Germline V gene lookup returns CDR1 SGHRS and CDR2 YFSETQ. CDR3 sequence (DNA): TGCGCCAGCCAAAGAGACACACTAGCCGCTGAGCAGTTCTTC. Its translation: CASQRDTLAAEQFF.

The CDR3 spells CASSPGTGVGHEQFF. The CDR3 DNA is TGCGCCAGCAGCCCCGGGACAGGGGTAGGCCATGAGCAGTTCTTC. The chain employs TRBV5-1 and TRBJ2-1; 10 nucleotides agree with TRBD1. The CDR3 contains 15 residues. V was pared by 4 bases and J by 8 bases, with 9 bases of the junction left unmatched. The V gene's germline CDR1 is SGHRS and CDR2 YFSETQ.

The table lists this clonotype with many counts. The genes are TRBV7-8 and TRBJ2-7; D gene ambiguous. Germline-derived CDR1 and CDR2 are SGHVS and FQNEAQ. The V end lost 2 bases, the J end lost 11 bases, and 10 bases lay between the germline ends. There are 11 residues in the CDR3. The CDR3 coding sequence is TGTGCCAGCAGCTTACAAACCACGGAGTACTTC. Its translation is CASSLQTTEYF. The variable domain in full, completed from reference TRBV7-8 and TRBJ2-7, reads GAGVSQSPRYKVAKRGQDVALRCDPISGHVSLFWYQQALGQGPEFLTYFQNEAQLDKSGLPSDRFFAERPEGSVSTLKIQRTQQEDSAVYLCASSLQTTEYFGPGTRLTVT.

Points on this clonotype: One end of the junction does not line up with germline, which may come from a read error. The chain employs TRBV7-3 and TRBJ2-4; the D call may be TRBD1 or TRBD2 (6 bases each). From germline, CDR1 is SGHTA and CDR2 FQGTGA. The CDR3 totals 15 residues. CDR3: CASSLGGRGKNIQHF. The CDR3 nucleotides are TGTGCCAGCAGCTTAGGGGGGCGAGGCAAAAACATTCAGCACTTC.

This clonotype was counted many times. DNA of the CDR3: TGCAGCGTTGAGGAAGGTCTAGCCGGGTACGAGCAGTACTTC. This translates into CSVEEGLAGYEQYF. V and J are TRBV29-1 and TRBJ2-7, with a tentative D call TRBD2 (5 bases). CDR1 and CDR2 from the germline V gene are SQVTM and ANQGSEA. Trimming removed 3 bases from V and 4 bases from J, with 16 bases in between. The CDR3 covers 14 residues.

The V gene is TRBV14, the J gene TRBJ2-1; 13 nucleotides line up with TRBD2. Germline V lookup: CDR1 SGHDN, CDR2 FVKESK. CDR3 length: 17 residues. The J segment lost 3 bases and the V segment lost 5 bases, leaving 7 bases of the junction unmatched. CDR3 coding DNA: TGTGCCAGCAGCTCAGAGACTAGCGGGGGGTACTACAATGAGCAGTTCTTC. Residues: CASSSETSGGYYNEQFF.